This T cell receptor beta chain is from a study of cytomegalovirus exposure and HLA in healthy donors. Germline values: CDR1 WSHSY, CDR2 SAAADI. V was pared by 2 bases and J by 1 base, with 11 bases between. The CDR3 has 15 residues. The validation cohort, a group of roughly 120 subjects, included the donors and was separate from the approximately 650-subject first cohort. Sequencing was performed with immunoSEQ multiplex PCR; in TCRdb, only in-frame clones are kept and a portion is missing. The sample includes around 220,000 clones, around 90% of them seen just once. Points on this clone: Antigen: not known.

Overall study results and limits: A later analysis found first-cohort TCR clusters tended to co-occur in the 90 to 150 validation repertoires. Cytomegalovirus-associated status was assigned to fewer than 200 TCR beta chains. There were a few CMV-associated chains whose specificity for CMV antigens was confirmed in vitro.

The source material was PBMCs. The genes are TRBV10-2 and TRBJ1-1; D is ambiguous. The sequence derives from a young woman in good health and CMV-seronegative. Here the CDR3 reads CASSEIGVENTEAFF. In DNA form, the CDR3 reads TGCGCCAGCAGTGAGATCGGGGTGGAGAACACTGAAGCTTTCTTT.